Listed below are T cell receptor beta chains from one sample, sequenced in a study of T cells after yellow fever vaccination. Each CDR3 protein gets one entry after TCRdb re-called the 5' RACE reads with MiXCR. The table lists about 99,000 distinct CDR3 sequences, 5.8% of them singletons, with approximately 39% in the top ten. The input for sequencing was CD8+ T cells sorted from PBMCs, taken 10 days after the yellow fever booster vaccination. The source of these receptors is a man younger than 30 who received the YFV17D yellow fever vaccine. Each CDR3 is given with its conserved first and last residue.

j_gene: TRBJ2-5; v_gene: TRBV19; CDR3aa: CASLGSTGQGGTPGETQYF
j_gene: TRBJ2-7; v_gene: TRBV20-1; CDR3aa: CSATRERDEQYF
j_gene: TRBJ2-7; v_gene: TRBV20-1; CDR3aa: CSARDRIRDPPYYEQYF
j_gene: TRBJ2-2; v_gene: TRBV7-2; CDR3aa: CASRYRGTGELFF
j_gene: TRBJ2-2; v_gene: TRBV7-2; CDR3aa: CASSRGPGNTGELFF
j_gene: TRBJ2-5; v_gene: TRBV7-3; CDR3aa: CASSLVAGGLGTQYF
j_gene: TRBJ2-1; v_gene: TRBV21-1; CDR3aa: CASSTPETTEQFF
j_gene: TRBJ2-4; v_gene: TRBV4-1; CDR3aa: CASSHTGQLAKNIQYF
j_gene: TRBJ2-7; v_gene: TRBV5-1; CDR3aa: CASSLRGADYEQYF
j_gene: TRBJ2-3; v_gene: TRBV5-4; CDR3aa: CASSFLSPVRGDTQYF
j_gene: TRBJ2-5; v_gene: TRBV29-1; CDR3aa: CSAETQYF
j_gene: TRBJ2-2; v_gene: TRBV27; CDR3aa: CASSRPDGGELFF
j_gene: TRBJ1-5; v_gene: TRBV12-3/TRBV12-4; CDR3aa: CASSYGEGYSNQPQHF
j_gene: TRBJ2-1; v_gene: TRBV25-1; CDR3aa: CASSMDEQFF
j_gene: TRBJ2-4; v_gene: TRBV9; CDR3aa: CASSVGTGGTKNIQYF
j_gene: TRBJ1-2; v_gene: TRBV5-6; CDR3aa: CASGRGQFKF
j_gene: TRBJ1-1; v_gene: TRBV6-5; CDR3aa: CASSLGTPANTEAFF
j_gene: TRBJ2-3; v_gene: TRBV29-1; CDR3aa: CSVDFAGGPYTSTDTQYF
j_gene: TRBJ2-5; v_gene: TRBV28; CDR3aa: CASSGAGRSIETQYF
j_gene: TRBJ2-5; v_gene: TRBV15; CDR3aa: CATSTRLEILQETQYF
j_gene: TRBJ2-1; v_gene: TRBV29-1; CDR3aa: CSASGGSHSYNEQFF
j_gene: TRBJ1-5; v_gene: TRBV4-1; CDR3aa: CASSPTSSNQPQHF
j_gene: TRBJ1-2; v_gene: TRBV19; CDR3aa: CASRTGGEGYTF
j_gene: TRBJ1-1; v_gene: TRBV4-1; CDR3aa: CASSQPRSRTEAFF
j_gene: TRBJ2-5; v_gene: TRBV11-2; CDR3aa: CASSLDFRGETQYF
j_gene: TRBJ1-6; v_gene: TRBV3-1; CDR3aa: CASSQAPGRHNSPLHF
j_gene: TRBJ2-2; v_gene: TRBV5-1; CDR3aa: CASSPRGAGGTGELFF
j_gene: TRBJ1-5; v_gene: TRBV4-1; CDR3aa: CASSQKGGDQPQHF
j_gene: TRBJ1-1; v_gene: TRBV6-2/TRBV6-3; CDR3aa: CASSQGDLSGTEAFF
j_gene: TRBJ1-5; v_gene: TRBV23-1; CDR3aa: CASSLESGPHSNQPQHF
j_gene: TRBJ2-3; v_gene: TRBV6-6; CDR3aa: CASSYLAGRADTQYF
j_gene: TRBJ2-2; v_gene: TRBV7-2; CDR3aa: CASSGGLAGYQELFF
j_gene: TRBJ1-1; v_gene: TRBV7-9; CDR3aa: CASTWRAEAFF
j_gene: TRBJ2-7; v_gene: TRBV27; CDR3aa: CASSLRAWSYEQYF
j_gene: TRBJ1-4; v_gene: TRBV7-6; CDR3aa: CASSLGGGDLELFF
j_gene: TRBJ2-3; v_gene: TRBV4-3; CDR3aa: CASSQRGGRGVTDTQYF
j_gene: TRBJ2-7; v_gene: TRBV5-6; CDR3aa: CASSPGQSYEQYF
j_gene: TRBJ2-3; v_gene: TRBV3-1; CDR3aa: CASSYGTSGTDTQYF
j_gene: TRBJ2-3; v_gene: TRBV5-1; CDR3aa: CASSLAYLTDTQYF
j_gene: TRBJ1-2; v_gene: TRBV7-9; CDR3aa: CASSLAPTGLYGYTF
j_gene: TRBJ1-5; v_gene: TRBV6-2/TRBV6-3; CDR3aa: CASSAAPTGWGQPQHF
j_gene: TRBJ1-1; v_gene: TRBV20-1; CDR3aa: CSAPDLDRLNTEAFF
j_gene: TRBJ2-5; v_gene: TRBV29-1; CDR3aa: CSVGTEETQYF
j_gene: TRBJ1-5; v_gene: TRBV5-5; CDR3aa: CASSLDPPGDRVRPQHF
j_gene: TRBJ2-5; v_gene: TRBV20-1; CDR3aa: CSAVSGVETQYF
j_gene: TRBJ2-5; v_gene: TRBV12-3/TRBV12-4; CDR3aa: CASSYRGPQETQYF
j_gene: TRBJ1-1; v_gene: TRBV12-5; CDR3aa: CASGATGRNTEAFF
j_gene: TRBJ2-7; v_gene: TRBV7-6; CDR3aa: CASSSATGTYEQYF
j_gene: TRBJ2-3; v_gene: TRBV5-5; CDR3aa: CASSFTTDTQYF
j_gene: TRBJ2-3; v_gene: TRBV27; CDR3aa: CASSSPPTDTQYF
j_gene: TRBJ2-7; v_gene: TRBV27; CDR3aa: CASSIRTDYEQYF
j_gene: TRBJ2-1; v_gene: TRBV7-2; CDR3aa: CASSLGLAGLNEQFF
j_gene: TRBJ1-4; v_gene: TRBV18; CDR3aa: CASSPEGSATNEKLFF
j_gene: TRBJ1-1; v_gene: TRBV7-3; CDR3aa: CASSFEAGWEAFF
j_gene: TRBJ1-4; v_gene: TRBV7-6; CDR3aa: CASSLVQGGGEKLFF
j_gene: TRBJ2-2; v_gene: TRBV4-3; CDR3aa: CASSQGLNTGELFF
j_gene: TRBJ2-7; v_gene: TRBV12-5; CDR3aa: CASGFPLLEQYF
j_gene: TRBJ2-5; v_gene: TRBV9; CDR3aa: CASSSSGGRVETQYF
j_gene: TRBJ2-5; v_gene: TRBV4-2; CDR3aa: CASSQDPAGLGKTQYF
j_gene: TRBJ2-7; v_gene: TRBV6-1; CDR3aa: CAITGGDVYEQYF